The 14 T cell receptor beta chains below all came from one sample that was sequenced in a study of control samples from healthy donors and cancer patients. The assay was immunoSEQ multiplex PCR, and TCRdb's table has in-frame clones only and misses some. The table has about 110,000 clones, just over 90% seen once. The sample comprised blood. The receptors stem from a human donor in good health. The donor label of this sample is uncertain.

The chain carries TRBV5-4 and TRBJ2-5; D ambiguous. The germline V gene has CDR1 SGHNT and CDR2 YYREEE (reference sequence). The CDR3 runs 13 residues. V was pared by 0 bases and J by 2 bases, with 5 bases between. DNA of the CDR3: TGTGCCAGCAGCTTGGCACATCAAGAGACCCAGTACTTC. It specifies CASSLAHQETQYF.

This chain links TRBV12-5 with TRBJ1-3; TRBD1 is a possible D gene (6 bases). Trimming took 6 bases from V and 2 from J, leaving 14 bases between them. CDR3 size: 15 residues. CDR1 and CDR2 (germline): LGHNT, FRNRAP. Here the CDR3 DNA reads TGTGCTAGTGGGGGGACCGGGACACCTGGAAACACCATATATTTT. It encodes CASGGTGTPGNTIYF.

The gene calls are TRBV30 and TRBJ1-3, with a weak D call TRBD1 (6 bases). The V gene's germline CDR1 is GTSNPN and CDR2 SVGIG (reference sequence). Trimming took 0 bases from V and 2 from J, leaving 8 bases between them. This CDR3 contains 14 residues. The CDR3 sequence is CAWSVGGAGNTIYF. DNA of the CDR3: TGTGCCTGGAGTGTAGGGGGGGCTGGAAACACCATATATTTT.

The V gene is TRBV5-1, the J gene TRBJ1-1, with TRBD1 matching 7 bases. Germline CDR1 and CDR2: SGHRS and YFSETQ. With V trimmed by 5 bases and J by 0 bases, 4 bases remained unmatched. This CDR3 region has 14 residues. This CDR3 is CASRRDSLNTEAFF. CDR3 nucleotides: TGCGCCAGCAGGAGGGACAGTTTGAACACTGAAGCTTTCTTT.

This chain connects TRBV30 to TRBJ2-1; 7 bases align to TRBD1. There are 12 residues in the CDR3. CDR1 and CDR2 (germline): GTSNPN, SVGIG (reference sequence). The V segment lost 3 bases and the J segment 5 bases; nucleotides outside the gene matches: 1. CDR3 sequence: CAWSRGNNEQFF. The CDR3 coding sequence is TGTGCCTGGAGCAGGGGGAACAATGAGCAGTTCTTC. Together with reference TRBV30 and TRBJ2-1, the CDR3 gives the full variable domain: SQTIHQWPATLVQPVGSPLSLECTVEGTSNPNLYWYRQAAGRGLQLLFYSVGIGQISSEVPQNLSASRPQDRQFILSSKKLLLSDSGFYLCAWSRGNNEQFFGPGTRLTVL.

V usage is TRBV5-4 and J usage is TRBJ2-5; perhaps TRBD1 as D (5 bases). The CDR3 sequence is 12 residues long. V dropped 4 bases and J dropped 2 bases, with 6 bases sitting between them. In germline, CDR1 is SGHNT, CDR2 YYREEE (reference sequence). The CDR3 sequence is CASSNRQETQYF. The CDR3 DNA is TGTGCCAGCAGCAACAGGCAAGAGACCCAGTACTTC.

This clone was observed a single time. In DNA form, the CDR3 reads TGTGCCAGCAAGGGATATAGCAATCAGCCCCAGCATTTT. Its protein product is CASKGYSNQPQHF. The rearrangement joins TRBV27 to TRBJ1-5; unclear D gene. V dropped 7 bases and J dropped 0 bases, with 7 bases sitting between them. This CDR3 has 13 amino acids. Looked up from germline, CDR1 is MNHEY and CDR2 is SMNVEV (reference sequence).

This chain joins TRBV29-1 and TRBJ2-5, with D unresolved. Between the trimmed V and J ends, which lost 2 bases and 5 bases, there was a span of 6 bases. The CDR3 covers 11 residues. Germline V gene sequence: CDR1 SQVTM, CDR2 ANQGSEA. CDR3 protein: CSVERKETQYF. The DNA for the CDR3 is TGCAGCGTTGAAAGAAAGGAGACCCAGTACTTC.

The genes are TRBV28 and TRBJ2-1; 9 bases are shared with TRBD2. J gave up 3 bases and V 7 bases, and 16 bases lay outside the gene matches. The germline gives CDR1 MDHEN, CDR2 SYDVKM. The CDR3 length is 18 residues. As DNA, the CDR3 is TGTGCCAGCACGACCCTTAGCGGGGGCCAGTTAAACTACAATGAGCAGTTCTTC. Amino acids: CASTTLSGGQLNYNEQFF.

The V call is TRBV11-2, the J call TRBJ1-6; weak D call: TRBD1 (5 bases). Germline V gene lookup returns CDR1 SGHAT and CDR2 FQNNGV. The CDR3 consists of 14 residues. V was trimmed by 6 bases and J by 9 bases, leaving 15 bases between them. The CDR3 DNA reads TGTGCCAGCAGTCGGGACGGCCCGGGTTCACCCCTCCACTTT. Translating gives CASSRDGPGSPLHF.

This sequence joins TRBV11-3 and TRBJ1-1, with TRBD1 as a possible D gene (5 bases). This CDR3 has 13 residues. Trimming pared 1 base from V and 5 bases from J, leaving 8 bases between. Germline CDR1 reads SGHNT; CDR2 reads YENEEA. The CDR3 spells CASSLAGNTEAFF. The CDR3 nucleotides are TGTGCCAGCAGCTTAGCAGGGAATACTGAAGCTTTCTTT.

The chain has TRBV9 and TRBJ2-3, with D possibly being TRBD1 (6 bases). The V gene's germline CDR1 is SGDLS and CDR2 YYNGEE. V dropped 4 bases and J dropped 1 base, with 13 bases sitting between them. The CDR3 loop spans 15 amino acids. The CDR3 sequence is CASSPHGQRTDTQYF. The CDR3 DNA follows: TGTGCCAGCAGCCCACACGGACAGCGCACAGATACGCAGTATTTT.

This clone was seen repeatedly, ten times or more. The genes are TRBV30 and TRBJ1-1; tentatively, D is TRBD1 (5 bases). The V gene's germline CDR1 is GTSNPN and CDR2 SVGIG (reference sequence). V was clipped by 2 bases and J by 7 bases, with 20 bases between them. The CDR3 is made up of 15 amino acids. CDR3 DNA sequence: TGTGCCTGGAGTTTACGCCCTCCGGGGGGACTTGAAGCTTTCTTT. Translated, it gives CAWSLRPPGGLEAFF.

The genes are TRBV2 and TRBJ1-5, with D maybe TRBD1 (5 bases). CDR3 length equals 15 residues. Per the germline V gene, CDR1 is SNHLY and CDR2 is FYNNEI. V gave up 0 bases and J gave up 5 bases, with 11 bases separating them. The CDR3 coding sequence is TGTGCCAGCAGTGAAGCCCCGGGGGGAGATCAGCCCCAGCATTTT. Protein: CASSEAPGGDQPQHF. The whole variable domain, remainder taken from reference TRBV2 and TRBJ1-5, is EPEVTQTPSHQVTQMGQEVILRCVPISNHLYFYWYRQILGQKVEFLVSFYNNEISEKSEIFDDQFSVERPDGSNFTLKIRSTKLEDSAMYFCASSEAPGGDQPQHFGDGTRLSIL.